This TCR beta chain stems from a study of Ad26.COV2.S vaccination and SARS-CoV-2 variants. Method: immunoSEQ multiplex PCR; TCRdb's copy keeps in-frame clones and lacks some. The sample comprises some 320,000 clones, around four fifths of which are singletons, and roughly 2% rests with the top ten. Treatment denoted: 15 to 20 received Ad26.COV2.S at low or high dose, single or two shots; about 5 received placebo; per-sample allocation not given. The samples were gathered on day 63 after the first injection of vaccine or placebo. Recruitment in Boston yielded a donor of adult age, 18-55 years. This clone came up once. Its antigen is currently unknown. Study-level results: Total T cell responses were possibly underestimated by TCR breadth and depth analyses. Compared with placebo recipients, vaccine recipients had higher spike-specific TCR breadth. Breadth of non-spike TCRs did not differ between vaccinees and placebo recipients.

The germline V and J ends were trimmed by 6 bases and 6 bases, with 15 bases remaining between them. The CDR3 sequence is 13 residues long. Germline V CDR1 and CDR2: MNHEY, SVGAGI. The chain links TRBV6-5 to TRBJ2-7, with a weak D call TRBD1 (6 bases). Sample: peripheral blood, taken in a trial of Ad26.COV2.S vaccine versus placebo. This clonotype was sampled from a person between 18 and 65 years old who received the Ad26.COV2.S COVID-19 vaccine or a placebo. In nucleotides, the CDR3 is TGTGCCAGCAGCTCCCCGGGACAAATCGAGCAGTACTTC. Its protein product is CASSSPGQIEQYF.